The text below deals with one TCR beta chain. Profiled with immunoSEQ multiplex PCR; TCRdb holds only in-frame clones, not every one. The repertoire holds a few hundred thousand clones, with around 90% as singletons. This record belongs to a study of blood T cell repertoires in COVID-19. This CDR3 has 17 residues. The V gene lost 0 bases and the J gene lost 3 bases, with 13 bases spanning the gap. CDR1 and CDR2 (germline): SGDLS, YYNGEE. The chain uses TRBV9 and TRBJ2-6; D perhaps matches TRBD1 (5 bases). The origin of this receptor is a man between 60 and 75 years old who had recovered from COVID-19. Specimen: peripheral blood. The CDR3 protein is CASSVEGVFGGANVLTF. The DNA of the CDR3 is TGTGCCAGCAGCGTAGAAGGGGTTTTCGGTGGGGCCAACGTCCTGACTTTC.